Listed below are T cell receptor beta chains from one sample, sequenced in a study of response to subunit inactivated influenza vaccine. In TCRdb, the RT-PCR reads were re-called with MiXCR into one record per CDR3 protein. This table holds around 490,000 distinct CDR3 sequences, 7.6% found once. Sequencing used PBMCs from blood, obtained roughly 24 months after vaccination. These receptors were obtained from a man aged 45-69 years who received an inactivated influenza vaccine. Both conserved end residues are part of each CDR3. The order of the fields is clone size, V gene, J gene, D gene, CDR3 protein, CDR3 DNA. A D gene is named only where the DNA matches it firmly. Clone size appears in some rows only: once, few, many, or a class for an expanded clone.

>.|TRBV20-1|TRBJ1-6|.
CSALQGLTHNSPLHF
TGCAGTGCTCTACAGGGACTAACACATAATTCACCCCTCCACTTT
>few|TRBV7-9|TRBJ1-3|.
CASSLAAGNTIYF
TGTGCCAGCAGCTTAGCGGCGGGAAACACCATATATTTT
>few|TRBV5-1|TRBJ2-1|TRBD2
CASSWTGTSGSYNEQFF
TGCGCCAGCAGCTGGACCGGGACTAGCGGTTCCTACAATGAGCAGTTCTTC
>many|TRBV20-1|TRBJ2-7|TRBD2
CSAREGSGAYEQYF
TGCAGTGCTAGAGAGGGTAGCGGGGCTTACGAGCAGTACTTC
>many|TRBV10-3|TRBJ2-6|TRBD1
CAIRGGQGASSGANVLTF
TGTGCCATCAGAGGCGGACAGGGGGCATCGTCCGGGGCCAACGTCCTGACTTTC
>many|TRBV12-3/TRBV12-4|TRBJ2-3|.
CASTKGVSTQYF
TGTGCCAGCACCAAGGGGGTATCTACGCAGTATTTT
>few|TRBV20-1|TRBJ2-3|.
CSAPGFADTQYF
TGCAGTGCCCCAGGGTTCGCAGATACGCAGTATTTT
>.|TRBV5-1|TRBJ2-3|TRBD2
CASSSGTRFTDTQYF
TGCGCCAGCAGCTCCGGGACTAGATTCACAGATACGCAGTATTTT
>few|TRBV7-3|TRBJ2-3|.
CASSLSPGEPTQYF
TGTGCCAGCAGCTTATCCCCTGGGGAACCTACGCAGTATTTT
>.|TRBV29-1|TRBJ1-5|.
CSVRWGGYNQPQHF
TGCAGCGTCCGGTGGGGGGGCTATAATCAGCCCCAGCATTTT
>.|TRBV6-2/TRBV6-3|TRBJ2-6|.
CASETKTGLGANVLTF
TGTGCCAGCGAAACTAAAACAGGGCTAGGGGCCAACGTCCTGACTTTC
>.|TRBV20-1|TRBJ1-6|.
CSARDPDRSSYNSPLHF
TGCAGTGCTAGAGATCCAGACAGGAGCTCCTATAATTCACCCCTCCACTTT
>many|TRBV7-8|TRBJ2-7|TRBD2
CASSLPGLAVEQYF
TGTGCCAGCAGCTTACCGGGACTAGCGGTCGAGCAGTACTTC
>many|TRBV7-2|TRBJ1-6|.
CASSLLARGAKSPLHF
TGTGCCAGCAGCTTATTGGCTCGGGGGGCTAAGTCACCCCTCCACTTT